Listed below are T cell receptor beta chains from one sample, sequenced in a study of blood T cell repertoires in COVID-19. Using immunoSEQ multiplex PCR, the repertoire was profiled, and TCRdb retains in-frame clones only, with some absent. The sample records some 210,000 clones, roughly 82% being singletons. The specimen sequenced was peripheral blood. These receptor sequences come from a woman between 35 and 50 years old with acute or convalescent COVID-19. CDR3s include the opening cysteine and the closing phenylalanine or tryptophan. Fields, in order: CDR3 protein, CDR3 DNA, D gene, CDR3 length, clone size, J gene, V gene. A D gene is named only where the DNA matches it firmly. Clone size is given for some rows only: seen once, a few or many times, or a class if the clone is expanded.

CDR3aa: CASSLDRGGDQPQHF; CDR3nt: TGCGCCAGCAGCTTGGACAGGGGTGGAGATCAGCCCCAGCATTTT; d_gene: TRBD1; len: 15; abundance: NA; j_gene: TRBJ1-5; v_gene: TRBV5-1
CDR3aa: CATSRVIGLAASYEQYF; CDR3nt: TGTGCCACCAGCAGAGTTATAGGACTAGCGGCATCCTACGAGCAGTACTTC; d_gene: TRBD2; len: 17; abundance: NA; j_gene: TRBJ2-7; v_gene: TRBV15
CDR3aa: CAWGRGLAGSEQFF; CDR3nt: TGTGCCTGGGGGCGGGGGCTAGCGGGAAGTGAGCAGTTCTTC; d_gene: TRBD2; len: 14; abundance: NA; j_gene: TRBJ2-1; v_gene: TRBV30
CDR3aa: CASSVEAWEGQGRSPLHF; CDR3nt: TGTGCCAGCAGCGTAGAAGCATGGGAGGGACAGGGGAGATCACCCCTCCACTTT; d_gene: TRBD1; len: 18; abundance: NA; j_gene: TRBJ1-6; v_gene: TRBV9
CDR3aa: CASSQRQDSTSGRYNEQFF; CDR3nt: TGTGCCAGCAGCCAGAGACAGGACTCGACTAGCGGGAGATATAATGAGCAGTTCTTC; d_gene: TRBD2; len: 19; abundance: few; j_gene: TRBJ2-1; v_gene: TRBV3-1/TRBV3-2
CDR3aa: CASSVYRTNTGELFF; CDR3nt: TGTGCCAGCAGTGTCTACAGAACGAACACCGGGGAGCTGTTTTTT; d_gene: NA; len: 15; abundance: once; j_gene: TRBJ2-2; v_gene: TRBV2
CDR3aa: CASGFGTGGLGDQPQHF; CDR3nt: TGTGCTAGTGGTTTCGGGACAGGGGGCTTAGGGGATCAGCCCCAGCATTTT; d_gene: TRBD1; len: 17; abundance: many; j_gene: TRBJ1-5; v_gene: TRBV12-5
CDR3aa: CASSERSSGGADTQYF; CDR3nt: TGCGCCAGCAGTGAGCGGTCTAGCGGGGGGGCAGATACGCAGTATTTT; d_gene: TRBD2; len: 16; abundance: NA; j_gene: TRBJ2-3; v_gene: TRBV10-2
CDR3aa: CATSRDRGLAGRETQYF; CDR3nt: TGTGCCACCAGCCGGGACAGGGGACTAGCTGGGCGAGAGACCCAGTACTTC; d_gene: NA; len: 17; abundance: NA; j_gene: TRBJ2-5; v_gene: TRBV24-1
CDR3aa: CASSPRQATGGYGYTF; CDR3nt: TGTGCCAGCAGCCCGCGACAAGCCACAGGGGGCTATGGCTACACCTTC; d_gene: TRBD1; len: 16; abundance: NA; j_gene: TRBJ1-2; v_gene: TRBV3-1/TRBV3-2
CDR3aa: CASSQDDTGDEQFF; CDR3nt: TGCGCCAGCAGCCAAGATGACACCGGGGATGAGCAGTTCTTC; d_gene: NA; len: 14; abundance: once; j_gene: TRBJ2-1; v_gene: TRBV4-1
CDR3aa: CASSEDRSQQYF; CDR3nt: TGTGCCAGCTCCGAGGACAGGTCACAGCAGTACTTC; d_gene: TRBD1; len: 12; abundance: NA; j_gene: TRBJ2-7; v_gene: TRBV18
CDR3aa: CASSSGQGKVEQYF; CDR3nt: TGCGCCAGCAGCTCGGGACAGGGTAAGGTCGAGCAGTACTTC; d_gene: TRBD1; len: 14; abundance: once; j_gene: TRBJ2-7; v_gene: TRBV5-1
CDR3aa: CASRRGGSYNEQFF; CDR3nt: TGTGCCAGCAGGCGCGGGGGCTCCTACAATGAGCAGTTCTTC; d_gene: TRBD2; len: 14; abundance: NA; j_gene: TRBJ2-1; v_gene: TRBV2
CDR3aa: CASRDLVYEQYF; CDR3nt: TGTGCCAGCAGGGACTTAGTCTACGAGCAGTACTTC; d_gene: NA; len: 12; abundance: NA; j_gene: TRBJ2-7; v_gene: TRBV6-6
CDR3aa: CASSQEASSYRADTQYF; CDR3nt: TGCGCCAGCAGCCAAGAAGCTAGCAGTTATCGGGCAGATACGCAGTATTTT; d_gene: NA; len: 17; abundance: NA; j_gene: TRBJ2-3; v_gene: TRBV4-3
CDR3aa: CASSFGSEGSYEQYF; CDR3nt: TGTGCCAGCAGTTTCGGGTCGGAGGGCTCCTACGAGCAGTACTTC; d_gene: NA; len: 15; abundance: NA; j_gene: TRBJ2-7; v_gene: TRBV27
CDR3aa: CASSDQGRVSYEQYF; CDR3nt: TGTGCCAGCAGCGACCAAGGCAGGGTCTCCTACGAGCAGTACTTC; d_gene: NA; len: 15; abundance: NA; j_gene: TRBJ2-7; v_gene: TRBV7-9
CDR3aa: CASSLDVRRGSYEQYF; CDR3nt: TGTGCCAGCAGCTTGGACGTGCGCAGGGGGTCCTACGAGCAGTACTTC; d_gene: TRBD1; len: 16; abundance: once; j_gene: TRBJ2-7; v_gene: TRBV5-5
CDR3aa: CASKVRTDTQYF; CDR3nt: TGTGCCAGCAAAGTGAGAACAGATACGCAGTATTTT; d_gene: NA; len: 12; abundance: NA; j_gene: TRBJ2-3; v_gene: TRBV2
CDR3aa: CASSQQGTEAYEQYF; CDR3nt: TGTGCCAGCAGCCAACAAGGGACAGAAGCCTACGAGCAGTACTTC; d_gene: TRBD1; len: 15; abundance: NA; j_gene: TRBJ2-7; v_gene: TRBV4-2
CDR3aa: CASSQVTGGPKYEQYF; CDR3nt: TGTGCCAGCAGCCAAGTGACAGGTGGCCCAAAATACGAGCAGTACTTC; d_gene: NA; len: 16; abundance: NA; j_gene: TRBJ2-7; v_gene: TRBV3-1/TRBV3-2
CDR3aa: CASSPFSSNLRVSYEQYF; CDR3nt: TGTGCCAGCAGCCCCTTCTCCTCCAATCTCCGGGTCTCCTACGAGCAGTACTTC; d_gene: NA; len: 18; abundance: NA; j_gene: TRBJ2-7; v_gene: TRBV7-9
CDR3aa: CASSDPTGGASEQYF; CDR3nt: TGTGCCAGCAGTGACCCCACAGGGGGCGCATCAGAGCAGTACTTC; d_gene: TRBD1; len: 15; abundance: NA; j_gene: TRBJ2-7; v_gene: TRBV28
CDR3aa: CASSLLPSGGTNEKLFF; CDR3nt: TGCGCCAGCAGCCTGCTCCCCTCAGGGGGTACGAATGAAAAACTGTTTTTT; d_gene: TRBD1; len: 17; abundance: NA; j_gene: TRBJ1-4; v_gene: TRBV4-1
CDR3aa: CASSLRGRGGRNEQFF; CDR3nt: TGTGCCAGCAGCCTAAGGGGGCGGGGGGGCCGAAATGAGCAGTTCTTC; d_gene: TRBD2; len: 16; abundance: NA; j_gene: TRBJ2-1; v_gene: TRBV14
CDR3aa: CASSPKTGSSYEQYF; CDR3nt: TGTGCCAGCAGCCCAAAGACAGGGAGCTCCTACGAGCAGTACTTC; d_gene: TRBD1; len: 15; abundance: NA; j_gene: TRBJ2-7; v_gene: TRBV13
CDR3aa: CASSPDGAGAYEQYF; CDR3nt: TGTGCCAGCAGCCCCGACGGGGCAGGGGCCTACGAGCAGTACTTC; d_gene: NA; len: 15; abundance: once; j_gene: TRBJ2-7; v_gene: TRBV11-2
CDR3aa: CASTHYNEQFF; CDR3nt: TGTGCCAGCACCCACTACAATGAGCAGTTCTTC; d_gene: NA; len: 11; abundance: NA; j_gene: TRBJ2-1; v_gene: TRBV2
CDR3aa: CASRESSYNSPLHF; CDR3nt: TGTGCCAGCCGAGAGAGCTCCTATAATTCACCCCTCCACTTT; d_gene: NA; len: 14; abundance: NA; j_gene: TRBJ1-6; v_gene: TRBV6-5
CDR3aa: CAISESRTGETQYF; CDR3nt: TGTGCCATCAGTGAGTCTCGGACTGGCGAAACGCAGTATTTT; d_gene: NA; len: 14; abundance: NA; j_gene: TRBJ2-3; v_gene: TRBV10-3